The present entry profiles one T cell receptor (beta chain) with its context. The record originates from a study of technical replicates of blood from a handful of donors. The CDR3 sequence is 21 residues long. Trimming cost V 5 bases and J 4 bases; bases outside gene matches: 23. The V gene's germline CDR1 is MDHEN and CDR2 SYDVKM. Here immunoSEQ multiplex PCR was the method, and the copy in TCRdb shows in-frame clones only, minus some. Of about 100,000 clones in the sample, under 96% are singletons; the top ten hold approximately 0.21%. Sequenced: T cells isolated from PBMCs. The rearrangement joins TRBV28 to TRBJ2-2; 9 bases fit TRBD2. This sequence originates from a human donor in good health. For the CDR3, the DNA is TGTGCCAGCAGTCCCCGAGGACTAGCGTTTCAGGATCCCCATTTCACCGGGGAGCTGTTTTTT. This codes for CASSPRGLAFQDPHFTGELFF.